These 10 T cell receptor beta chains were sequenced from one sample in a study of shared clonotypes between healthy human individuals. The table came from immunoSEQ multiplex PCR; TCRdb's copy has only in-frame clones and leaves some out. The repertoire holds 2.3 million or so clones, with roughly 93% as singletons. The sample taken for sequencing was naive CD4+ T cells from PBMCs. Subset denoted: CD45RA+ positively selected. All receptors come from a man younger than 30 in good health. Some clones in this sample may be carry-over from other donors' samples.

The chain employs TRBV25-1 and TRBJ1-5; D is undetermined. The CDR3 covers 13 residues. V gave up 8 bases and J gave up 6 bases, with 14 bases separating them. Per germline, CDR1 MGHDK and CDR2 SYGVNS. In DNA, the CDR3 is TGTGCCAGCCGGGGTAGGGATTCTCAGCCCCAGCATTTT. Translating it yields CASRGRDSQPQHF.

The chain uses TRBV5-6 and TRBJ1-1; 8 bases align to TRBD1. J gave up 4 bases and V 5 bases, and 7 bases lay outside the gene matches. This CDR3 has 14 residues. Germline CDR1 is SGHDT and CDR2 is YYEEEE. The CDR3, as DNA: TGTGCCAGCAGACTTGCAGGGGGCGTCACTGAAGCTTTCTTT. Its translation: CASRLAGGVTEAFF.

This chain links TRBV5-6 with TRBJ2-1; maybe TRBD2 (6 bases). Germline CDR1 SGHDT, CDR2 YYEEEE. The CDR3 loop spans 15 amino acids. V lost 4 bases to trimming and J lost 10 bases, with 21 bases between them. CDR3 sequence: CASSAVLAALGEQFF. The CDR3 DNA is TGTGCCAGCAGCGCAGTACTAGCTGCCCTAGGAGAGCAGTTCTTC.

This clone was picked up one time. The CDR3: CSGSLRQVNYEQYF. The CDR3 nucleotides read TGCAGCGGCAGCCTAAGACAGGTTAACTACGAGCAGTACTTC. The chain carries TRBV29-1 and TRBJ2-7; maybe TRBD1 (6 bases). Germline V CDR1 and CDR2: SQVTM, ANQGSEA. Trimming cost V 7 bases and J 3 bases, with 19 bases left between them. The CDR3 extends over 14 amino acids.

Worth noting for this clone: Within the sample, other DNA sequences also encode this same CDR3. The chain uses TRBV6-6 and TRBJ1-5; the match to TRBD1 covers 11 bases. The CDR3 length is 14 residues. The V and J ends lost 6 bases and 6 bases, in that order; junction bases with no gene match: 4. Germline V gives CDR1 MNHNY, CDR2 SVGAGI (reference sequence). The CDR3 nucleotides read TGTGCCAGCAGACCGGGACAGGGGGGTCAGCCCCAGCATTTT. Translating gives CASRPGQGGQPQHF.

The V and J genes are TRBV7-2 and TRBJ2-1; 7 bases fit TRBD2. The V segment lost 2 bases and the J segment 3 bases; nucleotides outside the gene matches: 4. From germline, CDR1 is SGHTA and CDR2 FQGNSA. This CDR3 is built from 15 residues. In DNA, the CDR3 is TGTGCCAGCAGCTTAATTAGCGGGTACTACAATGAGCAGTTCTTC. Its translation is CASSLISGYYNEQFF. The whole variable domain, filled in from reference TRBV7-2 and TRBJ2-1, reads GAGVSQSPSNKVTEKGKDVELRCDPISGHTALYWYRQSLGQGLEFLIYFQGNSAPDKSGLPSDRFSAERTGGSVSTLTIQRTQQEDSAVYLCASSLISGYYNEQFFGPGTRLTVL.

Concerning this clone: This specimen includes other DNA sequences encoding the same CDR3. The chain uses TRBV5-1 and TRBJ2-1; 12 nucleotides match TRBD2. J was trimmed by 7 bases and V by 4 bases; bases with no gene match: 3. The CDR3 loop spans 14 amino acids. In germline, CDR1 is SGHRS, CDR2 YFSETQ. CDR3 sequence reads: CASSGLAGKNEQFF. The CDR3 DNA reads as TGCGCCAGCAGCGGACTAGCGGGGAAGAATGAGCAGTTCTTC.

The DNA of the CDR3 is TGTGCCAGCAGTTCAACACAGGGACCGGGGGAGACCCAGTACTTC. It codes for CASSSTQGPGETQYF. The chain recombines TRBV28 with TRBJ2-5, with a tentative D call TRBD1 (6 bases). The CDR3 contains 15 residues. The germline V and J ends were trimmed by 4 bases and 5 bases, with 17 bases remaining between them. CDR1 and CDR2 (germline): MDHEN, SYDVKM.

In this sample, this clone turned up once. The chain links TRBV5-4 to TRBJ1-2, with a possible D match to TRBD1 (5 bases). Trimming pared 3 bases from V and 5 bases from J, leaving 14 bases between. CDR3 length equals 14 residues. In germline, CDR1 is SGHNT, CDR2 YYREEE (reference sequence). The CDR3 DNA follows: TGTGCCAGCAGCTGGAACGAGGGGCTTTATGGCTACACCTTC. Protein: CASSWNEGLYGYTF.

The chain has TRBV27 and TRBJ1-1; 9 bases fit TRBD1. Germline CDR1 and CDR2: MNHEY and SMNVEV (reference sequence). Trimming removed 5 bases from V and 5 bases from J; junction bases left unmatched: 3. The CDR3 loop spans 13 amino acids. CDR3 bases: TGTGCCAGCAGTGGACAGGGGTGGACTGAAGCTTTCTTT. Its translation is CASSGQGWTEAFF.